Here is one T cell receptor beta chain with its context. These data are taken from a study of ipilimumab plus nivolumab after autologous stem cell transplantation. Some clones are missing from TCRdb's copy, which holds only in-frame ones; the method was immunoSEQ multiplex PCR. This repertoire shows approximately 80,000 clones, 83% found once; its top ten account for about 2.2%. The CDR3 totals 13 residues. The germline CDR1 and CDR2 sequences are MNHEY and SMNVEV (reference sequence). Trimming stripped 2 bases from V and 6 bases from J, with 11 bases between. The sequence derives from a male donor with diffuse large B-cell lymphoma. The material sequenced was PBMCs, taken in a trial of ipilimumab plus nivolumab as post-transplant consolidation. V usage is TRBV27 and J usage is TRBJ2-7; D is unresolved. CDR3 sequence: CASSLGQLGEQYF. CDR3 in DNA: TGTGCCAGCAGTTTAGGGCAACTGGGCGAGCAGTACTTC.